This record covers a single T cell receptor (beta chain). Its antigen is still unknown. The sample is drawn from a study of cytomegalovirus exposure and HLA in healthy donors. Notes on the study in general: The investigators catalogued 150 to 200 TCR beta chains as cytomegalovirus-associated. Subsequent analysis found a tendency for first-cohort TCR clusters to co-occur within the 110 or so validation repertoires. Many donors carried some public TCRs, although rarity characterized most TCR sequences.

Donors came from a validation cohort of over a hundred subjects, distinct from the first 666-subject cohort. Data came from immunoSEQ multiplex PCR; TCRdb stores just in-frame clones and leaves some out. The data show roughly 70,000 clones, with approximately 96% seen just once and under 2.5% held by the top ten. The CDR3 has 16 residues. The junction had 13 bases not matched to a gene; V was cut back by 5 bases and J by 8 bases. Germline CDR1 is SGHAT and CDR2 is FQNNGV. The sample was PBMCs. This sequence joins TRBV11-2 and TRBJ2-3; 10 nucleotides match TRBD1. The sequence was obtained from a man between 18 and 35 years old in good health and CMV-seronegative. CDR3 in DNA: TGTGCCAGCAGCCCCCCGGGACAGGGGTTTTTCGTTACGCAGTATTTT. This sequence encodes CASSPPGQGFFVTQYF. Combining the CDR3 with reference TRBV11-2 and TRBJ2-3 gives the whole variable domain EAGVAQSPRYKIIEKRQSVAFWCNPISGHATLYWYQQILGQGPKLLIQFQNNGVVDDSQLPKDRFSAERLKGVDSTLKIQPAKLEDSAVYLCASSPPGQGFFVTQYFGPGTRLTVL.